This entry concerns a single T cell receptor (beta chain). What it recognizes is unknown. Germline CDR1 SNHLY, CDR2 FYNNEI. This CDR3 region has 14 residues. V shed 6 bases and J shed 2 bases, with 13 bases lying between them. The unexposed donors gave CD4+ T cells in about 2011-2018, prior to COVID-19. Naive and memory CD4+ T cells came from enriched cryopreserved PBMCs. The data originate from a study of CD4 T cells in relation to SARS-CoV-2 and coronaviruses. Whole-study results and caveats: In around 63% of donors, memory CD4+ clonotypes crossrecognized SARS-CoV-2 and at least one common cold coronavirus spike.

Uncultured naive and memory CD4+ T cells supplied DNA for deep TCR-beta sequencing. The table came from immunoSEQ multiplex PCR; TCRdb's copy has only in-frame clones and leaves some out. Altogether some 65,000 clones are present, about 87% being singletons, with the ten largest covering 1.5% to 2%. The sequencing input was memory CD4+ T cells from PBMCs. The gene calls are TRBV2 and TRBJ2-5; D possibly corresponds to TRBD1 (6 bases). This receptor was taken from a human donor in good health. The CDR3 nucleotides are TGTGCCAGCAGAACGGGACACCAACAAGAGACCCAGTACTTC. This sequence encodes CASRTGHQQETQYF.